What follows are 16 T cell receptor beta chains derived from one specimen sequenced in a study of cytomegalovirus exposure and HLA in healthy donors (dated by TCRdb to 2016 to 2017). Receptor amplification or capture employed the immunoSEQ multiplex PCR assay. The multiplex PCR relied on a mix of 60 forward primers for TCR Vbeta segments and 13 reverse primers for TCR Jbeta segments. In its TCRdb copy, this immuneACCESS table keeps in-frame sequences only and misses some clones. Where compared with another copy, unresolved V genes explain less than half of these, and the others have no known cause. The sample table shows 200,000 to 250,000 clones, and approximately 87% are seen once. 1% to 1.5% of the sample comes from the top ten. The sequenced sample was PBMCs. These receptor sequences come from a human donor in good health.

The J gene is TRBJ1-1, the V gene TRBV28; possible D gene TRBD1, 6 bases. This CDR3 is 11 amino acids long. Germline loops: CDR1 MDHEN, CDR2 SYDVKM. Trimming removed 6 bases at V and 11 bases at J, with 13 bases between. The CDR3 region is CASSSGTLAFF. The DNA of the CDR3 is TGTGCCAGCAGCTCCGGGACACTCGCTTTCTTT.

This clone has just one count. V gene TRBV28 combines with J gene TRBJ2-7; 7 nucleotides agree with TRBD1. V shed 7 bases and J 0 bases; nucleotides not matched to a gene: 9. Germline V gene data show CDR1 as MDHEN and CDR2 as SYDVKM. The CDR3 is 15 residues long. CDR3 sequence reads: CASTTTGSGSYEQYF. The CDR3 nucleotides read TGTGCCAGCACCACGACAGGGTCCGGCTCCTACGAGCAGTACTTC.

CDR3 protein: CASSRQPNTGELFF. CDR3 coding DNA: TGTGCCAGCAGCAGACAGCCGAACACCGGGGAGCTGTTTTTT. The chain combines TRBV6-5 with TRBJ2-2; weak D call: TRBD1 (5 bases). Germline assignment: CDR1 MNHEY and CDR2 SVGAGI. The CDR3 spans 14 residues. The V end was cut by 6 bases, the J end by 0 bases, with 8 bases between.

V and J are TRBV6-7 and TRBJ2-1; 12 bases fit TRBD2. TRBV6-7 counts as an open reading frame of uncertain function. This CDR3 has 18 residues. The V and J ends lost 6 bases and 5 bases, in that order; junction bases with no gene match: 14. The CDR3 coding sequence is TGTGCCAGCAGCCACCCCCTAGCGGGAGGGCCTCTGGACAATGAGCAGTTCTTC. Protein product: CASSHPLAGGPLDNEQFF.

The rearrangement links TRBV19 to TRBJ2-7, with 9 positions matching TRBD1. Germline CDR1 reads LNHDA; CDR2 reads SQIVND (reference sequence). The CDR3 is 13 amino acids. Losses at the gene ends were 3 bases for V and 5 bases for J; bases not matched to a gene: 2. The CDR3 here is CASSIGTGNEQYF. The CDR3 nucleotides are TGTGCCAGTAGTATCGGGACAGGGAACGAGCAGTACTTC.

V gene TRBV27 combines with J gene TRBJ2-1; D is perhaps TRBD2 (6 bases). This CDR3 is 15 amino acids long. The germline gives CDR1 MNHEY, CDR2 SMNVEV (reference sequence). V was clipped by 3 bases and J by 5 bases, with 14 bases between them. CDR3 bases: TGTGCCAGCAGTTTTCGGGACTTCATTAACAATGAGCAGTTCTTC. This translates into CASSFRDFINNEQFF.

This clone occurred once. This sequence joins TRBV6-4 and TRBJ2-3; D gene unclear. This CDR3 spans 15 amino acids. V lost 3 bases and J lost 0, with 10 bases in between. The germline gives CDR1 MRHNA, CDR2 SNTAGT. The DNA for the CDR3 is TGTGCCAGCAGTGAGAGAGCCTACAGCACAGATACGCAGTATTTT. This codes for CASSERAYSTDTQYF.

CDR3 residues: CASRGSDYSYEQYF. The CDR3 nucleotides read TGTGCCAGCCGGGGATCCGACTACTCCTACGAGCAGTACTTC. V usage is TRBV28 and J usage is TRBJ2-7; the D gene is possibly TRBD2 (5 bases). Trimming pared 8 bases from V and 0 bases from J, leaving 14 bases between. CDR3 length equals 14 residues. CDR1 MDHEN and CDR2 SYDVKM come from the germline V gene.

CDR3 DNA: TGTGCCACCTCGATAAGGGGTTTGAACACTGAAGCTTTCTTT. Translating it yields CATSIRGLNTEAFF. This chain joins TRBV5-4 and TRBJ1-1; possible D gene TRBD1, 5 bases. With 9 bases removed from V and 0 bases from J, the gap between germline ends came to 15 bases. Germline CDR1 is SGHNT and CDR2 is YYREEE (reference sequence). The length of the CDR3 is 14 residues.

The V call is TRBV7-3, the J call TRBJ2-1; 13 bases align to TRBD2. CDR3 length equals 18 residues. V lost 5 bases to trimming and J lost 0 bases; unmatched junction nucleotides: 7. Germline loops: CDR1 SGHTA, CDR2 FQGTGA. The CDR3 here is CASSQLAGGPGSYNEQFF. The CDR3 DNA is TGTGCCAGCAGCCAACTAGCGGGAGGGCCCGGCTCCTACAATGAGCAGTTCTTC.

This chain links TRBV5-1 with TRBJ2-2; 9 nucleotides match TRBD1. The germline CDR1 and CDR2 sequences are SGHRS and YFSETQ. There are 15 residues in the CDR3. With V trimmed by 0 bases and J by 3 bases, 0 bases remained unmatched. The CDR3 reads CASSLDRGHTGELFF. The CDR3 bases are TGCGCCAGCAGCTTGGACAGGGGGCACACCGGGGAGCTGTTTTTT.

This chain links TRBV21-1 with TRBJ1-5. TRBV21-1 is noted as a pseudogene. There are 12 residues in the CDR3. CDR3 sequence reads: CASRCGNQPQHF. The CDR3 region has the DNA TGTGCCAGCCGGTGTGGCAATCAGCCCCAGCATTTT.

J is TRBJ1-1 and V is TRBV7-8, with D possibly TRBD1 on 6 matching bases. The germline V gene has CDR1 SGHVS and CDR2 FQNEAQ. The CDR3 loop spans 14 amino acids. V was shortened by 7 bases and J by 4 bases, with 16 bases between the two germline ends. CDR3 residues: CASTPGGGFTEAFF. The DNA for the CDR3 is TGTGCCAGCACCCCGGGGGGGGGCTTCACTGAAGCTTTCTTT.

This CDR3 is CASSQDVGQGSSRETQYF. CDR3 nucleotide sequence: TGTGCCAGCAGCCAAGATGTGGGACAGGGGTCATCCAGAGAGACCCAGTACTTC. The chain has TRBV4-2 and TRBJ2-5, with TRBD1 identical over 10 bases. Germline V lookup: CDR1 LGHNA, CDR2 YNFKEQ. V lost 0 bases and J lost 4; bases outside the gene matches: 11. The CDR3 is 18 amino acids.

This sequence joins TRBV28 and TRBJ1-1; 11 nucleotides agree with TRBD1. The junction had 24 bases not matched to a gene; V was cut back by 6 bases and J by 3 bases. Germline V gene data show CDR1 as MDHEN and CDR2 as SYDVKM. This CDR3 is 21 amino acids long. The CDR3 nucleotides are TGTGCCAGCAGCGTTCATCCACTACGGGACAGGGGGGGGACCGAAGACACTGAAGCTTTCTTT. Encoded protein: CASSVHPLRDRGGTEDTEAFF.

The sample holds a few counts of this clone. V is TRBV6-5 and J is TRBJ1-5; the D gene is possibly TRBD1 (6 bases). The CDR3 contains 16 residues. The V and J ends lost 4 bases and 7 bases respectively, with 20 bases between them. Germline V gene data show CDR1 as MNHEY and CDR2 as SVGAGI. As DNA, the CDR3 is TGTGCCAGCAGTTCAACAGACAGGTTAGGTAGACAGCCCCAGCATTTT. The encoded protein is CASSSTDRLGRQPQHF.